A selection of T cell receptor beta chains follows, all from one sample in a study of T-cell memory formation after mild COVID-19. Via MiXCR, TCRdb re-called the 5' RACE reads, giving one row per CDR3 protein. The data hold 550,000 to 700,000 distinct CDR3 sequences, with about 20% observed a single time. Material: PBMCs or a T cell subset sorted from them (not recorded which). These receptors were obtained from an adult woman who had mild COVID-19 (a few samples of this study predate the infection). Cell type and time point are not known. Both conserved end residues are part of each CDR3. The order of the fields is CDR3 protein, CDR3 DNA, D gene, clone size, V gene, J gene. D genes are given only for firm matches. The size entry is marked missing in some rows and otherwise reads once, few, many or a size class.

CDR3: CASSQAQGAWEQYF; DNA: TGCGCCAGCAGCCAAGCACAGGGGGCGTGGGAGCAGTACTTC; D: TRBD1; size: .; V: TRBV4-1; J: TRBJ2-7
CDR3: CASSLEGTGELFF; DNA: TGTGCCAGCAGCTTGGAGGGAACCGGGGAGCTGTTTTTT; D: .; size: many; V: TRBV5-1; J: TRBJ2-2
CDR3: CSVGGGLDTQYF; DNA: TGCAGCGTTGGGGGGGGCCTAGATACGCAGTATTTT; D: .; size: few; V: TRBV29-1; J: TRBJ2-3
CDR3: CASSTGQPQETQYF; DNA: TGTGCCAGCAGCACCGGACAGCCACAAGAGACCCAGTACTTC; D: .; size: few; V: TRBV6-6; J: TRBJ2-5
CDR3: CSARGQGPFSYNEQFF; DNA: TGCAGTGCTAGAGGACAGGGCCCCTTCTCATACAATGAGCAGTTCTTC; D: TRBD1; size: few; V: TRBV20-1; J: TRBJ2-1
CDR3: CASSKGLGTGELFF; DNA: TGTGCCAGCAGCAAGGGACTTGGCACCGGGGAGCTGTTTTTT; D: .; size: few; V: TRBV21-1; J: TRBJ2-2
CDR3: CASSLSARNDEQFF; DNA: TGTGCCAGCAGCTTATCGGCCAGGAACGATGAGCAGTTCTTC; D: .; size: .; V: TRBV7-3; J: TRBJ2-1
CDR3: CASSQVYRGTDTQYF; DNA: TGTGCCAGCAGCCAAGTGTATAGGGGCACAGATACGCAGTATTTT; D: .; size: few; V: TRBV4-2; J: TRBJ2-3
CDR3: CASSHPGQPNQPQHF; DNA: TGTGCCAGCAGCCATCCGGGACAGCCCAATCAGCCCCAGCATTTT; D: TRBD1; size: many; V: TRBV4-2; J: TRBJ1-5
CDR3: CASSPLGGFQPQHF; DNA: TGTGCCAGCAGCCCTCTGGGGGGGTTTCAGCCCCAGCATTTT; D: .; size: .; V: TRBV5-6; J: TRBJ1-5
CDR3: CSAKFGTRTKAAFF; DNA: TGCAGTGCTAAGTTCGGGACACGGACTAAGGCAGCTTTCTTT; D: .; size: .; V: TRBV20-1; J: TRBJ1-1
CDR3: CASSLGWGSTEAFF; DNA: TGTGCCAGCAGTTTGGGCTGGGGGAGCACTGAAGCTTTCTTT; D: .; size: few; V: TRBV12-3/TRBV12-4; J: TRBJ1-1
CDR3: CASSLTPEGRYEQYF; DNA: TGTGCCAGCAGCTTAACCCCGGAGGGCCGTTACGAGCAGTACTTC; D: .; size: few; V: TRBV9; J: TRBJ2-7
CDR3: CASSFASGTWYQETQYF; DNA: TGTGCCAGCAGTTTCGCTTCCGGGACTTGGTACCAAGAGACCCAGTACTTC; D: .; size: few; V: TRBV12-3/TRBV12-4; J: TRBJ2-5
CDR3: CASSYSRRAGGKDNSPLHF; DNA: TGTGCCAGCAGTTACTCGAGAAGGGCAGGGGGTAAAGATAATTCACCCCTCCACTTT; D: TRBD1; size: few; V: TRBV6-5; J: TRBJ1-6
CDR3: CASSTGTGGSSYNSPLHF; DNA: TGCGCCAGCAGCACCGGGACAGGGGGTAGCTCCTATAATTCACCCCTCCACTTT; D: TRBD1; size: .; V: TRBV5-1; J: TRBJ1-6
CDR3: CSAQGASGELFF; DNA: TGCAGTGCTCAGGGGGCCTCCGGGGAGCTGTTTTTT; D: TRBD1; size: .; V: TRBV20-1; J: TRBJ2-2
CDR3: CASSFGRGHTEAFF; DNA: TGTGCCAGCAGCTTTGGCAGGGGACACACTGAAGCTTTCTTT; D: .; size: few; V: TRBV7-6; J: TRBJ1-1
CDR3: CASSKVARFCHEQYF; DNA: TGTGCCAGCAGCAAAGTCGCCAGGTTCTGCCACGAGCAGTACTTC; D: .; size: .; V: TRBV21-1; J: TRBJ2-7
CDR3: CASGDGYIQYF; DNA: TGTGCCAGCGGAGACGGGTACATTCAGTACTTC; D: .; size: .; V: TRBV3-1; J: TRBJ2-4
CDR3: CASSLGVSYEQYF; DNA: TGTGCCAGCAGTTTAGGGGTCTCCTACGAGCAGTACTTC; D: .; size: many; V: TRBV12-3/TRBV12-4; J: TRBJ2-7
CDR3: CASSLTPGIGTQYF; DNA: TGTGCCAGCAGCTTAACCCCGGGAATTGGGACCCAGTACTTC; D: .; size: .; V: TRBV7-3; J: TRBJ2-5